This T cell receptor (beta chain) was retrieved from a study of post-analysis software for immune sequencing data. Overall study: Included courses were relapsing-remitting and secondary progressive multiple sclerosis; progressive-relapsing multiple sclerosis was also included. Notes on the study in general: Compared with controls, patients showed significantly lower normalized Chao1 diversity. Controls showed lower frequencies than patients for several TRBV segments, and TRBV5-6, TRBV5-1 and TRBV20-1 were among these. Batch-mates among the samples co-clustered strongly by F measure.

A remark on this clonotype: Its matching antigen is unknown.

The CDR3 consists of 15 residues. The germline V gene encodes CDR1 DFQATT and CDR2 SNEGSKA (reference sequence). Trimming removed 0 bases from V and 6 bases from J, with 16 bases in between. Sequencing libraries made from TCR beta cDNA carried unique molecular identifiers. One entry per CDR3 protein, called by TCRdb with MiXCR from the PCR reads. Of hundreds of thousands of distinct CDR3 sequences in the sample, over 30% were seen once. The chain recombines TRBV20-1 with TRBJ2-3, with D unclear. The source of this sequence is a girl between 2 and 10 years old with multiple sclerosis. Sequenced material: blood. This CDR3 is CSARDQRTAWDTQYF. For the CDR3, the DNA is TGCAGTGCTAGAGATCAACGCACGGCATGGGATACGCAGTATTTT.